The present entry profiles one TCR beta chain with its context. Its antigen is as yet unknown. Researchers used the Oncomine TCR Beta short-read assay to sequence DNA from cultured CD4+ T cells. One entry per CDR3 protein, called by TCRdb with MiXCR from the PCR reads. The sample yields thousands of distinct CDR3 sequences, more than 75% seen once. As for treatment: roughly nine-day PBMC culture with coronavirus spike peptide pools or control peptides (ViraFEST assay). First, ViraFEST expanded antigen-specific T cells with peptide pools, and next it sequenced the TCRs. These data are taken from a study of vaccination and CD4 T cells after COVID-19. On the study more broadly: A CEFX pool, an HIV-1 Nef pool, or else no peptide went into the control cultures.

Whole-study findings and limits: Median SARS-CoV-2-reactive clonotype numbers went up from around 19 to 38, but not significantly.

The source material was CD4+ T cells from blood, cultured in vitro. The receptor was isolated from a human donor who had recovered from COVID-19.

CDR3 amino acids: CASSLVPNSPLHF. CDR3 coding DNA: TGTGCCAGCAGCTTAGTCCCTAATTCACCCCTCCACTTT. This rearrangement joins TRBV7-8 to TRBJ1-6; no clear D. The CDR3 consists of 13 residues. V was trimmed by 1 base and J by 6 bases, leaving 4 bases between them. The germline V gene has CDR1 SGHVS and CDR2 FQNEAQ.